This is a list of T cell receptor beta chains from one sample in a study of blood T cell repertoires in COVID-19. The data were produced by immunoSEQ multiplex PCR, yet TCRdb's version contains in-frame clones alone and is incomplete. The top ten clones hold roughly 13% of a sample with around 95,000 clones, roughly 84% of them seen once. The source material was peripheral blood. These receptors came from a human donor in a cohort sampled during active COVID-19. Both conserved end residues are part of each CDR3. D genes are given only for firm matches. The size of a clone is reported for some rows only, either as once, few or many, or as a class for expanded clones.

TRBJ2-7 - - TRBV10-1 CALTFASYSYEQYF TGCGCTCTAACCTTCGCCTCCTACTCCTACGAGCAGTACTTC
TRBJ1-5 - TRBD1 TRBV18 CASSPPTGGNQPQHF TGTGCCAGCTCACCCCCGACAGGGGGCAATCAGCCCCAGCATTTT
TRBJ2-1 - - TRBV6-6 CASSLRGREVPHNEQFF TGTGCCAGCAGTCTGAGGGGGCGGGAGGTTCCCCACAATGAGCAGTTCTTC
TRBJ1-5 - - TRBV15 CATSRDGTRGNQPQHF TGTGCCACCAGCAGAGATGGTACTAGGGGCAATCAGCCCCAGCATTTT
TRBJ2-5 - - TRBV12-3/TRBV12-4 CASSLSAETQYF TGTGCCAGCAGCCTTAGCGCGGAGACCCAGTACTTC
TRBJ2-2 - - TRBV7-8 CASSLGGGWNTGELFF TGTGCCAGCAGCTTAGGGGGGGGCTGGAACACCGGGGAGCTGTTTTTT
TRBJ2-1 - - TRBV27 CASSSDRTYNEQFF TGTGCCAGCAGTAGCGACAGGACCTACAATGAGCAGTTCTTC
TRBJ1-2 - - TRBV6-2/TRBV6-3 CASSRTDKLGGYTF TGTGCCAGCAGTCGGACAGACAAACTCGGAGGCTACACCTTC
TRBJ2-6 - - TRBV18 CASSRDTPGGANVLTF TGTGCCAGCTCCCGAGACACCCCTGGGGGGGCCAACGTCCTGACTTTC
TRBJ1-1 few - TRBV5-1 CASSSLGDEAFF TGCGCCAGCAGCTCCCTGGGAGATGAAGCTTTCTTT
TRBJ1-6 few - TRBV5-5 CASSLAGDNSPLHF TGTGCCAGCAGCTTGGCAGGGGATAATTCACCCCTCCACTTT
TRBJ2-6 once - TRBV7-2 CASSLQGTPLSGANVLTF TGTGCCAGCAGCTTACAGGGTACCCCCCTCTCTGGGGCCAACGTCCTGACTTTC
TRBJ1-3 - - TRBV3-1/TRBV3-2 CASSQYSRSGNTIYF TGTGCCAGCAGCCAGTATAGCCGCTCTGGAAACACCATATATTTT
TRBJ2-1 - - TRBV24-1 CATSDGRVNEQFF TGTGCCACCAGTGATGGTCGGGTAAATGAGCAGTTCTTC
TRBJ2-7 once - TRBV5-6 CASSSGSSYEQYF TGTGCCAGCAGCTCGGGGAGCTCCTACGAGCAGTACTTC
TRBJ2-3 - - TRBV4-3 CASSQDHQGDTQYF TGCGCCAGCAGCCAAGACCACCAGGGGGATACGCAGTATTTT